This T cell receptor (beta chain) stems from a study of blood T cell repertoires in COVID-19 (dated by TCRdb to the early 2020s). Concerning the study at large: Collaborator samples came from the United States, Italy and Spain and covered acute and convalescent phases of COVID-19. The material from the prospective study consisted of cDNA or gDNA derived from T cells, B-cell-depleted T cells, or PBMCs. The dataset comprised deeply sampled blood TCRbeta repertoires from subjects exposed to, actively infected with, or recovered from COVID-19. A freely available public database, intended as a resource for researchers studying the immune response to SARS-CoV-2, is where the repertoires were released. The samples were drawn from two sources: the first 160 participants of the ongoing ImmuneRACE study, and 1,254 subjects contributed by 6 global collaborators. Sample metadata almost always included a de-identified subject ID, COVID-19 status, age in years and sex. Where HLA class I and class II types were available, the types were taken from metadata supplied by the sample provider, not from assay-based typing.

Trimming at the junction amounts to 0 bases on V and 5 bases on J, and the germline ends lie 4 bases apart. From a lookup of the germline V gene, CDR1 and CDR2 are ENHRY and SYGVKD. Inclusive of the bounding cysteine and phenylalanine, the CDR3 is 12 residues long. The kept DNA is CDR3 alone, 36 bases in frame from the first base. TCRbeta CDR3 regions were amplified from genomic DNA by means of the immunoSEQ Assay, a bias-controlled multiplex PCR. The paper's processing steps were these. The number of nucleated cells in each sample was estimated by amplification of reference gene primers within the assay. To quantify the absolute abundance of each unique TCRbeta CDR3 rearrangement, sequence reads were collapsed and filtered. Productive Simpson clonality was computed per sample as the square root of Simpson's diversity index over productive rearrangements. This immuneACCESS table, as held by TCRdb, lists in-frame sequences with V and J called but not all clones. Of the missing ones, under half trace to an unresolved V gene in checked studies; the others have no known cause. V, J and clone size are those of that table, while D and trimming were read from the DNA. The sample records some 120,000 clones, roughly 86% of which are singletons. The ten largest clones capture around 13% of the sample.

On the study overall, not on this receptor specifically: The amount of clinical and demographic metadata varied by source and participant and was provided uncurated.

About this clone itself: Its antigen remains unidentified. No base quality values were provided; no much bigger clone lies one nucleotide off.

Collaborating institutions collected whole blood in K2EDTA tubes following their own protocols. For TCRbeta analysis, collaborator samples were shipped as frozen whole blood, as isolated PBMCs, or as DNA extracted from either sample type. The sequence came from a human donor in a cohort sampled during active COVID-19. Rearrangement joined TRBV10-3 to TRBJ1-2; confidence is insufficient to name the D gene. Sequencing was performed on peripheral blood. The CDR3 protein: CAISESLYGYTF. The sequence in DNA is TGTGCCATCAGTGAGTCGCTATATGGCTACACCTTC.